This paragraph covers one T cell receptor beta chain sequence. Antigen unknown. This entry belongs to a study of T cells expressing NK-cell markers. On the study more broadly: Cells sorted as CD3+CD56+NKG2C+, CD3+CD56+NKG2C- and CD3+CD56-NKG2C+ T cells supplied the TCR beta repertoires. General study results and limits: One observes that, in a handful of donors, these clonotypes were also the leading ones within the CD3+CD56-NKG2C+ fraction. As a fraction of CD8+ T cells, dominant NKG2C+ clonotypes reached roughly 1.0-7.0% in roughly 6 donors.

The authors made TCR beta cDNA libraries by 5'RACE template switching. This switching added a universal primer site and UMIs. TCRdb reprocessed the 5' RACE reads, with one entry per CDR3 protein and no DNA. This listing includes 250,000 to 300,000 distinct CDR3 sequences. CDR3 length equals 15 residues. The sample was blood T cells: a sorted CD56 or NKG2C T cell subset, CD4+ or CD8+ T cells, or bulk PBMC T cells (not recorded which). The receptor was isolated from a man in his late teens or twenties in good health. The gene calls are TRBV12-3 or TRBV12-4 and TRBJ2-2. CDR3 sequence reads: CASSLWTTNTGELFF.